Given below is one T cell receptor beta chain in context. This entry belongs to a study of blood T cell repertoires in COVID-19. Study summary: Material from acute and convalescent COVID-19 was sourced from the United States, Italy and Spain.

Method: immunoSEQ multiplex PCR; TCRdb's copy keeps in-frame clones and lacks some. The sample holds about 320,000 clones; roughly 87% are singletons and the top ten take around 9%. Germline V lookup: CDR1 LNHDA, CDR2 SQIVND (reference sequence). V was pared by 6 bases and J by 3 bases, with 4 bases of the junction left unmatched. This CDR3 is 13 amino acids long. This TCR derives from a woman in her late teens or twenties who had recovered from COVID-19. Input material: PBMCs or T cells enriched from blood (not recorded which). The genes are TRBV19 and TRBJ2-7, with 8 positions matching TRBD1. The CDR3 protein is CASSLGQGYEQYF. The CDR3 DNA reads TGTGCCAGTAGCCTCGGACAGGGCTACGAGCAGTACTTC.